This TCR beta chain was sequenced in a study of OX40 agonist ivuxolimab in advanced cancers. Findings and limits, study-wide: Certain nonresponders likewise exhibited a low normalized T-cell clonal expansion.

Sequencing was performed with immunoSEQ multiplex PCR; in TCRdb, only in-frame clones are kept and a portion is missing. This table holds fewer than 85,000 clones, more than 75% found once. With regard to this clone: No antigen is known for it.

The sequenced sample was CD4+ or CD8+ T cells sorted from blood, obtained in a trial of the OX40 agonist ivuxolimab. The clonotype comes from an adult with an advanced solid tumor such as melanoma, head and neck, liver or kidney cancer.

The CDR3 here is CASSDMVADHTDTQYF. The CDR3 DNA sequence: TGCGCCAGCAGTGATATGGTGGCGGACCACACAGATACGCAGTATTTT. This chain uses TRBV10-2 with TRBJ2-3; D uncertain. This CDR3 contains 16 residues. Germline lookup yields CDR1 WSHSY and CDR2 SAAADI. V gave up 3 bases and J gave up 2 bases, with 15 bases separating them.